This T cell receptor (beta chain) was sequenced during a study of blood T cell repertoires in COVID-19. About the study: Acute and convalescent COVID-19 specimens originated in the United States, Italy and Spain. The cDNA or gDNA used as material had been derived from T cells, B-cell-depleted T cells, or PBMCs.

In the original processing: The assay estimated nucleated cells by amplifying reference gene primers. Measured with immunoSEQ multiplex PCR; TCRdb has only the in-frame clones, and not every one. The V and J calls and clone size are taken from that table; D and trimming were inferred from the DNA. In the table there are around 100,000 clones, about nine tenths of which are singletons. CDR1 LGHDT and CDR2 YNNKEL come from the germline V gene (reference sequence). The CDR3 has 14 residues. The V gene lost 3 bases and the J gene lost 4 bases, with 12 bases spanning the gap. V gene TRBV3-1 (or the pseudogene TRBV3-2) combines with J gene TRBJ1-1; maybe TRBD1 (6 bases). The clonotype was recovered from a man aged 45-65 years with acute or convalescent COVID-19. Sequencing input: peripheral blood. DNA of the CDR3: TGTGCCAGCAGCCAGGGGGCAGGGACCACTGAAGCTTTCTTT. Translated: CASSQGAGTTEAFF.